One and the same sample provided the 3 T cell receptor beta chains below, sequenced in a study of spatial heterogeneity in lung cancer. This sample's time point: sample taken at primary tumor resection. TCRdb redid the calling of the 5' RACE reads with MiXCR, one entry per CDR3 protein. The profile covers around 2,900 distinct CDR3 sequences, with around 18% appearing a single time and 15% to 20% taken by the ten largest. The sequenced sample was normal lung tissue next to the tumor, obtained at surgery. All receptors come from a male donor with early-stage non-small cell lung cancer.

This clonotype is medium-sized. CDR3 sequence (DNA): TGTGCCAGTACTCAAAAAGAAGTGTGGGGGGACAGCTATGGCTACACCTTC. This gives the protein CASTQKEVWGDSYGYTF. The genes are TRBV19 and TRBJ1-2, with 7 positions matching TRBD1. Trimming at V came to 7 bases and at J to 4 bases, leaving 18 bases not matched to a gene. The CDR3 is 17 amino acids. CDR1 and CDR2 from the germline V gene are LNHDA and SQIVND (reference sequence).

This clonotype was detected only once. This rearrangement joins TRBV7-9 to TRBJ2-3; D uncertain. CDR3 size: 14 residues. The V gene lost 3 bases and the J gene lost 6 bases, with 13 bases spanning the gap. CDR1 is SEHNR, CDR2 FQNEAQ, per germline (reference sequence). In DNA, the CDR3 is TGTGCCAGCAGCTTCCCCCTAGTCCAGGATACGCAGTATTTT. It specifies CASSFPLVQDTQYF.

This clonotype counts as medium-sized (0.01 to 0.1%). V and J are TRBV20-1 and TRBJ2-7; 11 positions agree with TRBD1. CDR1 is DFQATT, CDR2 SNEGSKA, per germline (reference sequence). Trimming at V came to 3 bases and at J to 3 bases, leaving 4 bases not matched to a gene. The CDR3 is 14 residues long. The CDR3 sequence: CSARPGTGGYEQYF. CDR3 in DNA: TGCAGTGCTAGGCCCGGGACAGGGGGCTACGAGCAGTACTTC.